The source of this T cell receptor (beta chain) is a study of Graves' ophthalmopathy and Graves' hyperthyroidism. Study-level points and caveats: Among thyroid clonotypes expanded above 0.001 frequency, most also appeared in blood. In predicting ophthalmopathy progression, the model reached over 70% sensitivity and 72.22% specificity.

This clonotype was seen ten or more times. Antigen unknown. RNA transcripts were the source from which TCR beta CDR3 regions were amplified. A first-round RT-PCR used HTBI primers, followed by a second-round multiplex PCR. TCRdb redid the calling of the multiplex PCR reads with MiXCR, one entry per CDR3 protein. The sample shows tens of thousands of distinct CDR3 sequences, about half of them seen only once. From germline, CDR1 is LGHNA and CDR2 YSLEER. CDR3 length: 18 residues. V gave up 5 bases and J gave up 6 bases; unmatched junction bases: 18. This TCR was sampled from an adult woman with Graves' ophthalmopathy. The chain joins TRBV4-3 to TRBJ2-3; 9 bases map to TRBD2. The source material was peripheral blood. CDR3 in amino acids: CASSASYRAGGKRDTQYF. CDR3 in DNA: TGCGCCAGCAGCGCATCTTACCGGGCGGGAGGGAAAAGGGATACGCAGTATTTT.